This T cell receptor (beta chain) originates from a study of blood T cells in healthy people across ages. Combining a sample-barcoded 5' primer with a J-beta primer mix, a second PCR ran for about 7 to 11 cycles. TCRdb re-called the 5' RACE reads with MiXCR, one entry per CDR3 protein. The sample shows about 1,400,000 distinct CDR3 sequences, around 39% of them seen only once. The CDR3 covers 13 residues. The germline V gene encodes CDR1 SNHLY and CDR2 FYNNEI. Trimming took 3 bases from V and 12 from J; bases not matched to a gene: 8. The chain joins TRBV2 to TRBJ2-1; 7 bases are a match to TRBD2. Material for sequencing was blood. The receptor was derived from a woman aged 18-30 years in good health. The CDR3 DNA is TGTGCCAGCAGTGATGGGACTACGGTGCGGCAGTTCTTC. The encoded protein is CASSDGTTVRQFF. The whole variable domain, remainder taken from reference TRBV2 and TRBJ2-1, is EPEVTQTPSHQVTQMGQEVILRCVPISNHLYFYWYRQILGQKVEFLVSFYNNEISEKSEIFDDQFSVERPDGSNFTLKIRSTKLEDSAMYFCASSDGTTVRQFFGPGTRLTVL.